This T cell receptor beta chain comes out of a study of blood T cells in healthy people across ages. Study-wide findings and caveats: For the donors, CMV status was unknown and possibly confounded expanded clonotype changes.

For the second PCR, which ran for about 7 to 11 cycles, a sample-barcoded 5' primer and a J-beta primer mix were used. TCRdb itself ran the 5' RACE reads through MiXCR, one entry per CDR3 protein. This repertoire shows hundreds of thousands of distinct CDR3 sequences, 58% found once; its top ten account for 30% to 40%. This CDR3 has 14 amino acids. Germline V gives CDR1 SQVTM, CDR2 ANQGSEA. Comments on this clonotype: Its target is not known.

Sequences were obtained from blood. The origin of this receptor is a man aged 55 to 69 in good health. J is TRBJ2-7 and V is TRBV29-1, with D perhaps matching TRBD2 (6 bases). The end of the DNA aligns better with TRBJ2-5, so the J call may be wrong. CDR3 loop: CSVETGRGWETQYF. The CDR3 nucleotides are TGCAGCGTTGAAACAGGACGGGGGTGGGAGACCCAGTACTTC.